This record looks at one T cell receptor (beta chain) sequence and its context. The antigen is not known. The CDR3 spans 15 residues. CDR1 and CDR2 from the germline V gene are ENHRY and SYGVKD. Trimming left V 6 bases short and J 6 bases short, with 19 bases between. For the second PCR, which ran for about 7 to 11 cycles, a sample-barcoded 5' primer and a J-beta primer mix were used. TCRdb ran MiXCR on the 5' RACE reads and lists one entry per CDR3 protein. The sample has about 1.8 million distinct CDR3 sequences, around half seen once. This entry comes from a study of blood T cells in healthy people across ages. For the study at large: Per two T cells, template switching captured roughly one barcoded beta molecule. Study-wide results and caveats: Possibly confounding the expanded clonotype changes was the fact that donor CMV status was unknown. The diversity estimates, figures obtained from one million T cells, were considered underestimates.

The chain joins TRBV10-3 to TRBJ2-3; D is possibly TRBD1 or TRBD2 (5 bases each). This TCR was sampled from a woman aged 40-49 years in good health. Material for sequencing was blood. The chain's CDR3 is CAIRGPGIDHDTQYF. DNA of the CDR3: TGTGCCATCAGGGGACCGGGAATAGATCACGATACGCAGTATTTT.